This TCR beta chain is from a study of blood T cell repertoires in COVID-19. In the study overall: In each case, the material was cDNA or gDNA derived from T cells, B-cell-depleted T cells, or PBMCs.

The CDR3 consists of 13 residues. The germline V gene encodes CDR1 KGHSH and CDR2 LQKENI. V trimming: 4 bases; J trimming: 6 bases; junction bases outside the gene matches: 3. Assay used: immunoSEQ multiplex PCR; TCRdb lists only in-frame clones, some missing. The sample consists of fewer than 350,000 clones, approximately 90% of them appearing once. This sequence was found in a man in his forties with acute or convalescent COVID-19. The chain employs TRBV18 and TRBJ2-7, with 10 bases lining up with TRBD1. The sequenced material came from peripheral blood. The CDR3 DNA is TGTGCCAGCTCACAAGGACAGGGGGGCGAGCAGTACTTC. Amino acids: CASSQGQGGEQYF.